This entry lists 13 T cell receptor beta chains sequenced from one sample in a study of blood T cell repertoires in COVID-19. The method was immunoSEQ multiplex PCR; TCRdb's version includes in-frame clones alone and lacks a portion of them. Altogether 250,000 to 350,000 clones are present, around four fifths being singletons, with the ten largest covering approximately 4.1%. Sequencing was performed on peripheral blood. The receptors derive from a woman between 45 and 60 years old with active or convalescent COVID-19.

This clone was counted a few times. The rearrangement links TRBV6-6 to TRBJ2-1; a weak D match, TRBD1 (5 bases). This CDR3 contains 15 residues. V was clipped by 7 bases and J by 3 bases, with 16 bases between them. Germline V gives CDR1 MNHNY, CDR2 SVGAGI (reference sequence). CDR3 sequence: CASTFGQGGYNEQFF. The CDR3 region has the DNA TGTGCCAGCACCTTCGGGCAGGGTGGCTACAATGAGCAGTTCTTC.

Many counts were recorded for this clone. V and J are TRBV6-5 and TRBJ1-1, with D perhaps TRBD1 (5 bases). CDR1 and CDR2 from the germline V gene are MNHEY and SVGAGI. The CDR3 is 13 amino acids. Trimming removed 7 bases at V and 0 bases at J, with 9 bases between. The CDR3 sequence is CASTRAMNTEAFF. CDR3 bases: TGTGCCAGCACCAGGGCAATGAACACTGAAGCTTTCTTT.

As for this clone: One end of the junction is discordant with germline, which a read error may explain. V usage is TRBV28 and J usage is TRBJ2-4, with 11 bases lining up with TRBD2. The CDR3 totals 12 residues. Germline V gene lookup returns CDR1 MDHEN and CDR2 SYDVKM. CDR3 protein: CASSPTSGNLRF. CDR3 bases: TGTGCCAGCAGTCCGACTAGCGGGAATCTCCGCTTC.

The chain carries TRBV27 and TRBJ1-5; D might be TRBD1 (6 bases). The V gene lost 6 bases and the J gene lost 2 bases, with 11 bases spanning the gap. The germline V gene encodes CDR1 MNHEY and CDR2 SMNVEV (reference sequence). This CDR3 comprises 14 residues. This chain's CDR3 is CASRRRQGNQPQHF. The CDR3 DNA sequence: TGTGCCAGCAGGCGTCGACAGGGCAATCAGCCCCAGCATTTT.

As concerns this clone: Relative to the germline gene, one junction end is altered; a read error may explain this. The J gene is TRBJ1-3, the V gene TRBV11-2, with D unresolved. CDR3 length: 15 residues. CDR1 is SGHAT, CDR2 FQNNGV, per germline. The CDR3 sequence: CASSLDSGSGNTIYF. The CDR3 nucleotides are TGTGCCAGCAGCCTAGACTCAGGCTCTGGAAACACCATATATTTT.

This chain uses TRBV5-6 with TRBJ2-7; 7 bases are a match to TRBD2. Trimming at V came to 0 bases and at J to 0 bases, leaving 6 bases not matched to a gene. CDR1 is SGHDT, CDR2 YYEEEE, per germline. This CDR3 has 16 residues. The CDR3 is CASSLVPSGPSYEQYF. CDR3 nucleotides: TGTGCCAGCAGCTTGGTCCCTAGCGGCCCCTCCTACGAGCAGTACTTC.

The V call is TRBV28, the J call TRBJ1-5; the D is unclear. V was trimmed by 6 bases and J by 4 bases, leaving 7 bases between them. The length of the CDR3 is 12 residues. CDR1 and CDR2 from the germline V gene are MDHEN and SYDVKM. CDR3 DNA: TGTGCCAGCAGAAGGGAGAATCAGCCCCAGCATTTT. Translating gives CASRRENQPQHF.

This CDR3 is CASRYIGLGAGYTF. The CDR3 coding sequence is TGTGCCAGCAGGTATATCGGGTTAGGAGCTGGCTACACCTTC. The V gene is TRBV28, the J gene TRBJ1-2; the D is unclear. The CDR3 sequence is 14 residues long. Looked up from germline, CDR1 is MDHEN and CDR2 is SYDVKM. The germline V and J ends were trimmed by 6 bases and 7 bases, with 18 bases remaining between them.

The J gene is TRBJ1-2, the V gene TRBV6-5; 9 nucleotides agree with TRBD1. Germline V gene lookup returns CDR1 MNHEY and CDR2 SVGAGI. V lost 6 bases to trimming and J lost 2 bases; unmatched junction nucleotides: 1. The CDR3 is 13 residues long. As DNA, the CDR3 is TGTGCCAGCAGGGGGACAGGGAACTATGGCTACACCTTC. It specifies CASRGTGNYGYTF.

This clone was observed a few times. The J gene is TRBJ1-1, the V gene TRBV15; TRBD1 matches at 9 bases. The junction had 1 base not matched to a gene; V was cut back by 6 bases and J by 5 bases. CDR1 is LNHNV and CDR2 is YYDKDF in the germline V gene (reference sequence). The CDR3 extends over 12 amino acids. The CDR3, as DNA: TGTGCCACCAGGGGGACAGGGACTGAAGCTTTCTTT. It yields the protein CATRGTGTEAFF. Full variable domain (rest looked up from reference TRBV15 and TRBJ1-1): DAMVIQNPRYQVTQFGKPVTLSCSQTLNHNVMYWYQQKSSQAPKLLFHYYDKDFNNEADTPDNFQSRRPNTSFCFLDIRSPGLGDTAMYLCATRGTGTEAFFGQGTRLTVV.

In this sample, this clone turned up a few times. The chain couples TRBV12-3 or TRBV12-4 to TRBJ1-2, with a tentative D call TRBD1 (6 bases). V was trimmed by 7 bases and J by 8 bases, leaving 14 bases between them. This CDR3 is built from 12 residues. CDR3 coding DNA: TGTGCCAGCACTAGGGGGGGAGGAGGCTACACCTTC. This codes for CASTRGGGGYTF.

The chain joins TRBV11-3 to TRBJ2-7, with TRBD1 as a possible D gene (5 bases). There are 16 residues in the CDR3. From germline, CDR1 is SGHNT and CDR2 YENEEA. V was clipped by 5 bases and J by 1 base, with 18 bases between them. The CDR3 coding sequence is TGTGCCAGCAGCCCAGGGCCCCGGAAGCGTTCCTACGAGCAGTACTTC. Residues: CASSPGPRKRSYEQYF.

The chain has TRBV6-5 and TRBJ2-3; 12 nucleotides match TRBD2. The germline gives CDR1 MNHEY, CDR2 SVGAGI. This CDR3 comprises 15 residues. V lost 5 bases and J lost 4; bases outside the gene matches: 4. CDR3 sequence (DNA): TGTGCCAGCAGTCCTAGCGGGAGGGGGGCAGATACGCAGTATTTT. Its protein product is CASSPSGRGADTQYF.